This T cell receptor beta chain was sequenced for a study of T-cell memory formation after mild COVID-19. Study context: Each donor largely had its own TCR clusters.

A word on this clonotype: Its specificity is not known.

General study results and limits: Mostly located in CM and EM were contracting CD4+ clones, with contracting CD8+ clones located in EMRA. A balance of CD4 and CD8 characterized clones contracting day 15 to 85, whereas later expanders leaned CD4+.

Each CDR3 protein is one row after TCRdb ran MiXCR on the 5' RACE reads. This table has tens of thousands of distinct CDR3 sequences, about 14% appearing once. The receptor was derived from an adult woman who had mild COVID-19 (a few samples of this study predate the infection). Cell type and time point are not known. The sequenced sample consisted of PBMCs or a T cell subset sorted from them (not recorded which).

The CDR3, as DNA: TGTGCCAGCAGTTCAGTCCAGGGGGCGAGCAATGAGCAGTTCTTC. Amino acids: CASSSVQGASNEQFF. This chain joins TRBV6-1 and TRBJ2-1; 8 bases agree with TRBD1. V shed 5 bases, J shed 6 bases, and the junction held 9 bases outside the gene matches. The germline gives CDR1 MNHNS, CDR2 SASEGT. The CDR3 sequence is 15 residues long.